One and the same sample provided the 11 T cell receptor beta chains below, sequenced in a study of memory CD8 T cells in hepatitis C reinfection. Time point here: late/post reinfection, 12 to 24 weeks after detection. Sorted cells were sequenced directly ex vivo without any in vitro expansion. Some clones are missing from TCRdb's copy, which holds only in-frame ones; the method was immunoSEQ multiplex PCR. The table shows about 43,000 clones, with 89% occurring only once. Sequences were obtained from naive CD8+ T cells sorted from blood. Source of these receptors: a man between 18 and 29 years old with hepatitis C virus infection.

The V gene is TRBV5-6, the J gene TRBJ2-5; a weak D match, TRBD1 (6 bases). The CDR3 runs 16 residues. V was shortened by 0 bases and J by 1 base, with 13 bases between the two germline ends. Germline V gives CDR1 SGHDT, CDR2 YYEEEE. DNA for the CDR3: TGTGCCAGCAGCTTGGCCTGGCAGGGGACCCAAGAGACCCAGTACTTC. As protein: CASSLAWQGTQETQYF.

The chain carries TRBV5-6 and TRBJ2-1; 9 bases line up with TRBD2. CDR3 length: 17 residues. CDR1 SGHDT and CDR2 YYEEEE come from the germline V gene. Unmatched junction bases numbered 9, after V lost 5 bases and J lost 0 bases. For the CDR3, the DNA is TGTGCCAGCAGTAATGACCTAGCGGGATCCTCCTACAATGAGCAGTTCTTC. It translates to CASSNDLAGSSYNEQFF.

The V gene is TRBV29-1, the J gene TRBJ2-1, with TRBD1 matching over 9 bases. J lost 4 bases, V lost 7 bases, and 11 bases had no gene match. The CDR3 runs 15 residues. CDR1 and CDR2 from the germline V gene are SQVTM and ANQGSEA. DNA of the CDR3: TGCAGCGCTGCCGCGGGACAGGGCATATACAATGAGCAGTTCTTC. Translated: CSAAAGQGIYNEQFF.

The chain carries TRBV5-1 and TRBJ2-3; 12 nucleotides line up with TRBD2. Germline V gene data show CDR1 as SGHRS and CDR2 as YFSETQ. V dropped 1 base and J dropped 6; count of bases not matched to a gene: 6. This CDR3 spans 16 amino acids. CDR3 DNA: TGCGCCAGCAGCTTGTCACTAGCGGGGGGCCTGGATACGCAGTATTTT. Encoded protein: CASSLSLAGGLDTQYF.

J is TRBJ2-4 and V is TRBV27, with a tentative D call TRBD2 (5 bases). Germline V lookup: CDR1 MNHEY, CDR2 SMNVEV (reference sequence). This CDR3 has 14 residues. Trimming removed 2 bases at V and 1 base at J, with 6 bases between. The CDR3 region is CASSLRGAKNIQYF. In DNA, the CDR3 is TGTGCCAGCAGTTTACGAGGGGCCAAAAACATTCAGTACTTC.

This CDR3 reads CASSQISWQVLFGYTF. CDR3 DNA: TGCGCCAGCAGTCAAATCTCGTGGCAGGTCTTGTTTGGCTACACCTTC. The genes are TRBV23-1 and TRBJ1-2; D unresolved. TRBV23-1 is filed as an ORF, its function uncertain. V was shortened by 2 bases and J by 7 bases, with 20 bases between the two germline ends. There are 16 residues in the CDR3.

The chain carries TRBV7-9 and TRBJ1-1; no reliable D call. V lost 0 bases, J lost 1 base, and 6 bases lay in between. The CDR3 totals 14 residues. Germline V gene data show CDR1 as SEHNR and CDR2 as FQNEAQ (reference sequence). CDR3 region: CASSLARSNTEAFF. The CDR3 DNA follows: TGTGCCAGCAGCTTAGCGCGGTCGAACACTGAAGCTTTCTTT.

CDR3 DNA sequence: TGTGCCAGCAGTTTGGATGGGACAGACCAAGAGACCCAGTACTTC. It specifies CASSLDGTDQETQYF. The chain carries TRBV28 and TRBJ2-5; the match to TRBD1 covers 7 bases. The CDR3 has 15 amino acids. J was trimmed by 0 bases and V by 3 bases; bases with no gene match: 4. The germline V gene encodes CDR1 MDHEN and CDR2 SYDVKM.

The gene calls are TRBV5-5 and TRBJ2-7, with D perhaps TRBD1 (6 bases). This CDR3 region has 13 residues. V gave up 2 bases and J gave up 4 bases, with 10 bases separating them. Germline V CDR1 and CDR2: SGHKS, YYEKEE (reference sequence). The CDR3 loop is CASSFGQMYEQYF. The DNA of the CDR3 is TGTGCCAGCAGCTTCGGACAGATGTACGAGCAGTACTTC.

The gene calls are TRBV11-2 and TRBJ2-7; 14 positions match TRBD2. The V gene end was trimmed by 4 bases and the J gene end by 4 bases; junction bases not matched to a gene: 9. The CDR3 spans 17 residues. Germline values: CDR1 SGHAT, CDR2 FQNNGV. The CDR3 sequence is CASSSSGTSGSNYEQYF. The DNA for the CDR3 is TGTGCCAGCAGCTCCAGTGGGACTAGCGGGAGTAATTACGAGCAGTACTTC. The whole variable domain, remainder taken from reference TRBV11-2 and TRBJ2-7, is EAGVAQSPRYKIIEKRQSVAFWCNPISGHATLYWYQQILGQGPKLLIQFQNNGVVDDSQLPKDRFSAERLKGVDSTLKIQPAKLEDSAVYLCASSSSGTSGSNYEQYFGPGTRLTVT.

The chain recombines TRBV11-2 with TRBJ2-1; D uncertain. The length of the CDR3 is 14 residues. Trimming pared 1 base from V and 4 bases from J, leaving 8 bases between. Germline lookup yields CDR1 SGHAT and CDR2 FQNNGV. CDR3 bases: TGTGCCAGCAGCTTAGGCGGTTCGTACAATGAGCAGTTCTTC. Amino acid sequence: CASSLGGSYNEQFF. Supplemented by reference TRBV11-2 and TRBJ2-1, the full variable domain reads EAGVAQSPRYKIIEKRQSVAFWCNPISGHATLYWYQQILGQGPKLLIQFQNNGVVDDSQLPKDRFSAERLKGVDSTLKIQPAKLEDSAVYLCASSLGGSYNEQFFGPGTRLTVL.